This T cell receptor (beta chain) was sequenced during a study of blood T cell repertoires in COVID-19. Study context: Samples of COVID-19 (acute and convalescent) were obtained from the United States, Italy and Spain. Sample material is recorded as cDNA or gDNA derived from T cells, B-cell-depleted T cells, or PBMCs.

Only one count was recorded for this clone. V trimming: 8 bases; J trimming: 2 bases; junction bases outside the gene matches: 9. From germline, CDR1 is KGHSH and CDR2 LQKENI. This CDR3 comprises 14 residues. How the authors handled the data: From reference gene primer amplification, estimates of nucleated cell counts were derived. TCRdb's table, derived via immunoSEQ multiplex PCR, lists solely in-frame clones and lacks some. For V, J and clone size, that table is used; D and trimming come from the DNA. The data contain 180,000 or so clones, approximately 83% of them singletons. Input material: peripheral blood. The chain has TRBV18 and TRBJ2-7; 7 bases match TRBD1. The TCR sequence derives from a man aged 55 to 70 with acute or convalescent COVID-19. Written as DNA, the CDR3 is TGTGCCAGCACTGATCGGACAGGCGCCTACGAGCAGTACTTC. This translates into CASTDRTGAYEQYF.